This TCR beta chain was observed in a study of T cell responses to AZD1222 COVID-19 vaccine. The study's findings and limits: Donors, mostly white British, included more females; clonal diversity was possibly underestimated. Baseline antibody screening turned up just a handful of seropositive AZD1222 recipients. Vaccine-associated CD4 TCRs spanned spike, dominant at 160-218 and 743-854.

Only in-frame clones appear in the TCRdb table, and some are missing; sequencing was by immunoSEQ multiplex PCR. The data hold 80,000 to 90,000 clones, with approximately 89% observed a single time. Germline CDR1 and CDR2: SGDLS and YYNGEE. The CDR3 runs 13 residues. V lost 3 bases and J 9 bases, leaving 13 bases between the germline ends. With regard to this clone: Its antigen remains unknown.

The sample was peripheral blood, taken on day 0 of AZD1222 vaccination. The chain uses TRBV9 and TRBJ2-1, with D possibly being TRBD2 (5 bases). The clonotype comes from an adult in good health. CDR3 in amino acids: CASSAPAGVEQFF. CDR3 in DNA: TGTGCCAGCAGCGCGCCGGCCGGGGTTGAGCAGTTCTTC.